Listed below are T cell receptor beta chains from one sample, sequenced in a study of blood T cell repertoires in COVID-19. Assay: immunoSEQ multiplex PCR; the TCRdb copy retains only in-frame clones and omits some. The sample lists roughly 230,000 clones, about 80% occurring once. Sequenced: PBMCs or T cells enriched from blood (not recorded which). The receptors were sampled from a man in his forties or fifties who had recovered from COVID-19. Both conserved end residues are part of each CDR3. D genes are given only for firm matches. Some rows mark clone size as missing; the rest say once, few, many or name a class of expanded clone.

-	TRBV7-3	-	TRBJ2-1	CASSSPLGRGINNEQFF	TGTGCCAGCAGCTCCCCCCTTGGCAGGGGCATAAACAATGAGCAGTTCTTC
TRBD1	TRBV5-6	-	TRBJ1-4	CASSSRGQGEKLFF	TGTGCCAGCAGCTCAAGGGGGCAAGGGGAAAAACTGTTTTTT
-	TRBV7-2	many	TRBJ2-7	CASSGDSSTPVREQYF	TGTGCCAGCAGCGGGGACTCTAGTACCCCCGTGAGGGAGCAGTACTTC
-	TRBV7-2	-	TRBJ1-1	CASSSVTWQVQNTEAFF	TGTGCCAGCAGCTCTGTTACGTGGCAGGTACAGAACACTGAAGCTTTCTTT
TRBD1	TRBV5-1	-	TRBJ2-1	CASSGGQANEQFF	TGCGCCAGCAGCGGAGGACAGGCCAATGAGCAGTTCTTC
-	TRBV5-4	-	TRBJ2-1	CASSLGLAEGGEQFF	TGTGCCAGCAGCCTGGGGCTAGCGGAAGGGGGTGAGCAGTTCTTC
TRBD1	TRBV7-3	many	TRBJ1-1	CASSLTGGPHTEAFF	TGTGCCAGCAGCTTAACAGGGGGCCCCCACACTGAAGCTTTCTTT
-	TRBV20-1	-	TRBJ2-7	CSASVGGGQSYEQYF	TGCAGTGCTAGTGTCGGGGGGGGACAGTCCTACGAGCAGTACTTC
-	TRBV9	-	TRBJ1-3	CASSVDWGSFAGNTIYF	TGTGCCAGCAGCGTAGATTGGGGCAGCTTCGCTGGAAACACCATATATTTT
TRBD2	TRBV4-1	-	TRBJ2-2	CASSPRTSFRTGELFF	TGCGCCAGCAGCCCCCGGACTAGCTTCAGGACCGGGGAGCTGTTTTTT
-	TRBV4-1	-	TRBJ1-6	CASSFRTDSYNSPLHF	TGCGCCAGCAGCTTTCGGACAGACTCCTATAATTCACCCCTCCACTTT
-	TRBV4-2	-	TRBJ2-5	CASSLQVADQETQYF	TGTGCCAGCAGCCTGCAGGTAGCGGATCAAGAGACCCAGTACTTC
TRBD1	TRBV7-9	-	TRBJ2-7	CASSYLSFADRDEQYF	TGTGCCAGCAGCTACCTATCTTTTGCAGACAGGGACGAGCAGTACTTC
-	TRBV5-4	once	TRBJ2-1	CASSARQLQYNEQFF	TGTGCCAGCAGCGCAAGACAGCTCCAATACAATGAGCAGTTCTTC
-	TRBV7-2	-	TRBJ1-2	CASSLGRHGYTF	TGTGCCAGCAGCTTAGGCAGGCACGGTTACACCTTC
-	TRBV27	-	TRBJ2-7	CASSPTTLSEQYF	TGTGCCAGCAGTCCCACCACTCTTTCCGAGCAGTACTTC
TRBD1	TRBV6-5	-	TRBJ1-6	CASSPDRASSPLHF	TGTGCCAGCAGCCCCGACAGGGCGTCTTCACCCCTCCACTTT
-	TRBV3-1/TRBV3-2	-	TRBJ1-4	CASRSSTNEKLFF	TGTGCCAGCAGATCCTCAACTAATGAAAAACTGTTTTTT
-	TRBV18	-	TRBJ2-2	CASSPDLSTGELFF	TGTGCCAGCTCACCAGACTTGAGTACCGGGGAGCTGTTTTTT
-	TRBV5-1	-	TRBJ2-7	CASSASGPSSYEQYF	TGCGCCAGCAGCGCCTCAGGGCCGAGCTCCTACGAGCAGTACTTC
TRBD1	TRBV4-1	few	TRBJ2-7	CASSLNSRGHSYEQYF	TGCGCCAGCAGCCTAAACTCCAGGGGGCACTCCTACGAGCAGTACTTC
-	TRBV6-5	-	TRBJ2-5	CASSLDGFQETQYF	TGTGCCAGCAGTCTAGATGGATTCCAAGAGACCCAGTACTTC
-	TRBV6-5	-	TRBJ2-1	CASSYRRTRGNEQFF	TGTGCCAGCAGTTATAGGCGGACCCGGGGAAATGAGCAGTTCTTC
TRBD1	TRBV28	-	TRBJ2-3	CASSPGTGGTDTQYF	TGTGCCAGCAGCCCCGGGACAGGGGGAACAGATACGCAGTATTTT
TRBD1	TRBV7-6	-	TRBJ1-6	CASSLGQGDLYSPLHF	TGTGCCAGCAGCTTAGGACAGGGAGATTTGTATTCACCCCTCCACTTT
TRBD2	TRBV27	-	TRBJ2-1	CASSLRLAYQYNEQFF	TGTGCCAGCAGTTTAAGACTAGCGTATCAGTACAATGAGCAGTTCTTC
-	TRBV7-9	-	TRBJ1-2	CASSPARERYGYTF	TGTGCCAGCAGCCCCGCGCGCGAGAGGTATGGCTACACCTTC
-	TRBV9	-	TRBJ1-2	CASSPDSNDYYGYTF	TGTGCCAGCAGCCCAGACAGTAATGATTACTATGGCTACACCTTC
-	TRBV18	few	TRBJ2-1	CASSPGNIVGVQFF	TGTGCCAGCTCACCCGGAAACATTGTAGGGGTGCAGTTCTTC
TRBD2	TRBV7-9	-	TRBJ2-3	CASSPSGGASDTQYF	TGTGCCAGCAGCCCAAGCGGGGGGGCCTCAGATACGCAGTATTTT
-	TRBV27	-	TRBJ1-2	CASSLMPGGAYGYTF	TGTGCCAGCAGTTTGATGCCCGGAGGGGCGTACGGCTACACCTTC
TRBD1	TRBV4-2	-	TRBJ1-1	CASSLGQKTNTEAFF	TGTGCCAGCAGCCTGGGACAGAAGACGAACACTGAAGCTTTCTTT
TRBD1	TRBV6-5	-	TRBJ1-6	CASRPVGQGNSPLHF	TGTGCCAGCAGACCCGTGGGACAGGGCAATTCACCCCTCCACTTT
-	TRBV15	-	TRBJ2-7	CATSRDHPYEQYF	TGTGCCACCAGCAGAGACCATCCCTACGAGCAGTACTTC